This is a list of T cell receptor beta chains from one sample in a study of cytomegalovirus exposure and HLA in healthy donors. The method was immunoSEQ multiplex PCR; TCRdb's version includes in-frame clones alone and lacks a portion of them. The sample lists over 250,000 clones, 80% to 90% occurring once. The source material was PBMCs. These receptors originate from a woman between 18 and 30 years old in good health and CMV-seronegative. Each CDR3 is given with its conserved first and last residue. D genes are given only for firm matches. Part of the rows lack a size; the others show once, few, many or a class for expanded clones.

v_gene	d_gene	abundance	j_gene	CDR3nt	CDR3aa
TRBV19	.	.	TRBJ1-5	TGTGCCAGTAGTCCATCGGGACACAGCAGTCAGCCCCAGCATTTT	CASSPSGHSSQPQHF
TRBV27	.	.	TRBJ1-2	TGTGCCAGCAGTTGGGGCCGGGCCCCCTTTGTGGGCGGCTACACCTTC	CASSWGRAPFVGGYTF
TRBV25-1	TRBD1	few	TRBJ2-2	TGTGCCAGCAGTGCATCCCCGGGACAGGGGAAGGACGGGGAGCTGTTTTTT	CASSASPGQGKDGELFF
TRBV15	.	.	TRBJ1-1	TGTGCCACCAGCAGAGATCTTCGGAACACTGAAGCTTTCTTT	CATSRDLRNTEAFF
TRBV6-5	.	.	TRBJ2-5	TGTGCCAGCAGTCTCGGCGGCCAGGGCGAGACCCAGTACTTC	CASSLGGQGETQYF
TRBV7-9	.	.	TRBJ1-2	TGTGCCAGCAGCTCAGAACAGGGATCTGCGTACACCTTC	CASSSEQGSAYTF
TRBV11-2	TRBD1	.	TRBJ2-7	TGTGCCAGCAGCTTGGGACAGGGGCCCGAGCAGTACTTC	CASSLGQGPEQYF
TRBV5-6	.	.	TRBJ2-7	TGTGCCAGCAGCCGCGACTACGAGCAGTACTTC	CASSRDYEQYF
TRBV13	.	.	TRBJ2-1	TGTGCCAGCAGCCAAGTACGGGGGGCGGCCCACAATGAGCAGTTCTTC	CASSQVRGAAHNEQFF
TRBV5-6	.	few	TRBJ1-3	TGTGCCAGCAGCTTGGTCGGGGGGCGAAACTCTGGAAACACCATATATTTT	CASSLVGGRNSGNTIYF
TRBV7-6	TRBD1	.	TRBJ1-5	TGTGCCAGCAGCCTCTACAGGGGGCATGGTCAGCCCCAGCATTTT	CASSLYRGHGQPQHF
TRBV6-5	TRBD1	few	TRBJ1-4	TGTGCCAGCACCCTGACAGGGGGTGATGAAAAACTGTTTTTT	CASTLTGGDEKLFF
TRBV7-6	.	once	TRBJ1-2	TGTGCCAGCAGCTCCCAATACAGGGATGGCTACACCTTC	CASSSQYRDGYTF
TRBV6-6	.	.	TRBJ2-5	TGTGCCAGCAGTGACCTGGACATGGCCCAAGAGACCCAGTACTTC	CASSDLDMAQETQYF
TRBV7-2	TRBD2	few	TRBJ2-7	TGTGCCAGCAGCCATCCACCCGGGGGGGCTCGAGAGCAGTACTTC	CASSHPPGGAREQYF
TRBV10-2	.	.	TRBJ2-1	TGCGCCAGCAGTGAGTCGAGCAATGAGCAGTTCTTC	CASSESSNEQFF
TRBV30	TRBD2	.	TRBJ2-1	TGTGCCTGGAGGGGCAGGAGACTAGCGGGAGGGCCGTCCTACAATGAGCAGTTCTTC	CAWRGRRLAGGPSYNEQFF
TRBV5-1	TRBD1	.	TRBJ2-5	TGCGCCAGCAGCTCAGGGACAGGGATCGAGACCCAGTACTTC	CASSSGTGIETQYF
TRBV29-1	.	.	TRBJ2-7	TGCAGCGTTGAATCGACAGAGTCCTACGAGCAGTACTTC	CSVESTESYEQYF
TRBV5-4	.	.	TRBJ2-5	TGTGCCAGCAGCTTGGGCGGACAGCAAGAGACCCAGTACTTC	CASSLGGQQETQYF
TRBV7-9	.	.	TRBJ1-2	TGTGCCAGCAGCTTAGACACAGACTATGGCTACACCTTC	CASSLDTDYGYTF
TRBV30	.	.	TRBJ1-5	TGTGCCTGGTGCAGAAACGATCTCCGGGGTAGCAATCAGCCCCAGCATTTT	CAWCRNDLRGSNQPQHF
TRBV5-1	.	.	TRBJ1-3	TGCGCCAGCAGCTCCTCGTGGGGCAGGTCCTTCTCTGGAAACACCATATATTTT	CASSSSWGRSFSGNTIYF
TRBV29-1	.	.	TRBJ1-2	TGCAGCGTTGATCGGGGTACCTATGGCTACACCTTC	CSVDRGTYGYTF
TRBV28	.	once	TRBJ1-2	TGTGCCAGCACCCTGGGGACTGCGGGTGGCTACACCTTC	CASTLGTAGGYTF
TRBV28	.	.	TRBJ1-5	TGTGCCAGCAGAATCGGGGGGCAGGGCAATCAGCCCCAGCATTTT	CASRIGGQGNQPQHF
TRBV6-5	.	.	TRBJ2-7	TGTGCCAGCAGAAGGACAGACTACGAGCAGTACTTC	CASRRTDYEQYF
TRBV27	TRBD1	.	TRBJ2-7	TGTGCCAGCACCAAGGACAGGGGGTCTACCTACGAGCAGTACTTC	CASTKDRGSTYEQYF